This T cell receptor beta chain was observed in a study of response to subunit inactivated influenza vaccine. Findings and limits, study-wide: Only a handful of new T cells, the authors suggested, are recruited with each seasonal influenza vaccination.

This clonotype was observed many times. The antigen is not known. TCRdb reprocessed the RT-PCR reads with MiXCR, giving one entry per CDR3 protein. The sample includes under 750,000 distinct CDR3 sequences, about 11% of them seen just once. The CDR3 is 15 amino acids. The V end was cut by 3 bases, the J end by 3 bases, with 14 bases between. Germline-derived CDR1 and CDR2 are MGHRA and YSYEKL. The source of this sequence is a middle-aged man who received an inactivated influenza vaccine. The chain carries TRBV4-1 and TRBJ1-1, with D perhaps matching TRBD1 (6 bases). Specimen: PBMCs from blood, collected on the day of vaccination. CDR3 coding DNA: TGCGCCAGCAGCCATGATAAAACAGGGTACACTGAAGCTTTCTTT. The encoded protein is CASSHDKTGYTEAFF.